This T cell receptor beta chain was identified during a study of T cell responses to AZD1222 COVID-19 vaccine. Turning to the study itself: Second-dose timings of about 4 or about 12 weeks were pooled. Overall study findings and caveats: Spike-wide coverage was observed for vaccine-associated CD4 TCRs, with dominant responses at 160-218 and 743-854.

TCRdb's table, derived via immunoSEQ multiplex PCR, lists solely in-frame clones and lacks some. This table has 130,000 or so clones, about 86% appearing once. From germline, CDR1 is SGHVS and CDR2 FQNEAQ. The V gene end was trimmed by 1 base and the J gene end by 7 bases; junction bases not matched to a gene: 1. This CDR3 is built from 15 residues. On this clone itself: Its target is not known.

The origin of this receptor is an adult in good health. The input for sequencing was peripheral blood, taken on day 0 of AZD1222 vaccination. This chain joins TRBV7-8 and TRBJ1-6; 10 nucleotides agree with TRBD1. CDR3 nucleotide sequence: TGTGCCAGCAGCTTAGTGGACAGGGGGAATTCACCCCTCCACTTT. This encodes CASSLVDRGNSPLHF. The full variable domain, its missing parts supplied by reference TRBV7-8 and TRBJ1-6, is GAGVSQSPRYKVAKRGQDVALRCDPISGHVSLFWYQQALGQGPEFLTYFQNEAQLDKSGLPSDRFFAERPEGSVSTLKIQRTQQEDSAVYLCASSLVDRGNSPLHFGNGTRLTVT.